This TCR beta chain comes out of a study of long-term antiretroviral therapy in people with HIV (dated by TCRdb to 2021 to 2024). Concerning the study at large: The earliest samples were collected roughly a decade before the 2015 WHO recommendation for immediate ART, at a time when ART was usually postponed until CD4 counts fell. A total of about 190 cryopreserved PBMC samples were contributed to the cohort by 30 adults with confirmed HIV infection, with samples collected serially over a mean of 6 years (range 1-12). A retrospective serial study tested whether changes in peripheral blood TRB repertoire composition and diversity were associated with ART initiation and durable HIV suppression. About a third of the roughly 30 participants with HIV were female. Test extractions of a monoclonal T-cell line alongside 30 or so polyclonal samples showed no cross-contamination during QIAcube processing. General study outcomes and caveats: Expanded TRB clones identified before ART initiation dominated the repertoire across all time points, though the dominance fluctuated and decreased in many PLHIV after ART. Narrower CDR3 length ranges were observed in HIV repertoires than in controls, and an antigen-experienced repertoire with only a slight naive shift after ART was suggested by the network structure. Inferences about post-ART repertoire changes are limited because no data were available on ART adherence, viral resistance or therapy changes. Since PBMC availability was limited, sequencing covered only the TCR beta chain, with no alpha chain pairing. Samples dated from the mid-2000s to the late 2010s, and the ART regimens used may be less effective than current ones. Because pre-ART samples had limited cell numbers, unsorted PBMC were profiled rather than sorted CD4+ and CD8+ T cells. A significant increase in TRB diversity was found to be associated with ART initiation, although TRB diversity was observed to remain significantly below that of transplant donor controls even after long-term ART.

About this clone itself: Its antigen specificity is not known. Within one base of it there is no much larger clone, and no base qualities were kept.

Inclusion was restricted to participants for whom at least one PBMC sample before ART initiation and at least two post-ART samples were available. All participants with HIV were treated in the United States of America. Before DNA extraction, cryopreserved samples of about 0.9-11 million PBMC were thawed and then washed. At the time of the earliest PBMC sample, participants with HIV were aged between roughly 23 and 60 years. PBMC samples were contributed by each participant from 1-4 timepoints before ART initiation and 2-8 timepoints after ART initiation, with a median of 7 samples. Serial HIV viral load, CD4+ T-cell count, ART history and demographic data were obtained for every participant. A Qiagen kit on a QIAcube was used to extract genomic DNA from unsorted PBMC, with samples processed in batches of 12. The immunoSEQ hsTCRB v3.0 assay was used at survey level resolution to sequence the TRB variable region. The targeted TRB sequencing depth was about 35,000-55,000 T-cell genomes per sample. TRB libraries were pooled and sequenced on an Illumina MiSeq using a v3 150-cycle kit. Concerning the study's data processing: Repertoire analysis was performed in R inside a reproducible Nextflow workflow that covered QC, data transformation and analysis. Custom analyses were implemented in LymphoSeq2, an R package for AIRR-Seq data exploration. A few samples that yielded fewer than 5000 total TRB sequences were excluded, so that 200 or so HIV repertoires were analyzed. Of the approximately 190 retained HIV repertoires, about 60 were collected before and about 130 after ART initiation. Repertoires were downsampled to 5000 TRB nucleotide sequences, and summary statistics were averaged over 100 downsampling iterations. The analysis kept only TRB sequences whose CDR3 regions were at least seven amino acids long. A Shannon entropy-derived clonality score and the Gini coefficient were used to measure diversity. In the repertoire networks, any two of the top 5000 CDR3 amino acid sequences were linked whenever the two sequences differed by an edit distance of one. For TRB CDR3 amino acid sequences, GLIPH2 was used to predict antigen specificity groups and MHC restriction. Known CMV, EBV, HIV or tissue antigen associations were flagged by matching CDR3 amino acid sequences against VDJdb and McPAS-TCR. Pre-ART, post-ART and control groups were compared with Wilcoxon signed-rank tests and Holm-Bonferroni correction. TCRdb took this table from immuneACCESS and kept in-frame rearrangements with V and J called. Such tables lack part of the clones; where checked against another copy, unresolved V genes explain under half of the gap, and the rest is unexplained. The D gene and trimming were derived from the DNA, and the V and J assignments and clone size from that table. For this sample the table gives about 22,000 clones, of which about 84% were detected only once. The leading ten clones occupy less than 20% of the sample.

CDR1 and CDR2 are drawn from the germline V gene: LGHNA, YSLEER. Trimmed from V: 3 bases; trimmed from J: 5 bases; junction bases lacking a gene match: 11. CDR3 length: 16 amino acids, cysteine to phenylalanine. Left in the record is the CDR3 DNA by itself, 48 bases read in frame from the first base. The chain was built from TRBV4-3 and TRBJ2-7, with 9 bases aligning to TRBD1. This receptor was obtained from a man aged 35 to 55 with HIV. This sample comprised unsorted PBMCs, obtained 0.5 years before starting antiretroviral therapy. The DNA is TGCGCCAGCAGCCATGTTTGGGACAGGGCTATGGACGAGCAGTACTTC. Protein translation: CASSHVWDRAMDEQYF.